This T cell receptor (beta chain) was recovered during a study of T cells in Graves' hyperthyroidism and ophthalmopathy. Study observations and caveats: Onset of ophthalmopathy came a median around 7.1 months after the model predicted it.

Diagnoses rested on clinical symptoms, serum thyroxine and TRAb, thyroid ultrasound and orbital computed tomography. This clonotype showed up just a few times. Antigen specificity is unknown. Researchers took RNA transcripts and amplified the TCR beta CDR3 regions from them. RT-PCR in the first round (using the HTBI primer set) targeted the TCR CDR3. TCRdb itself ran the multiplex PCR reads through MiXCR, one entry per CDR3 protein. The sample comprises around 400,000 distinct CDR3 sequences, roughly 15% of which are singletons, and roughly 20% rests with the top ten. The sample was blood. This receptor was obtained from a woman aged 60-70 years with Graves' ophthalmopathy.

The CDR3 region is CASSLITGGLGQPQHF. DNA of the CDR3: TGTGCCAGCAGTTTAATTACAGGGGGCTTGGGTCAGCCCCAGCATTTT. J is TRBJ1-5 and V is TRBV28; 9 positions agree with TRBD1. CDR1 and CDR2 (germline): MDHEN, SYDVKM. Trimming cost V 2 bases and J 6 bases; bases outside gene matches: 8. The CDR3 is 16 amino acids.